Sequencing of this TCR beta chain was carried out in a study of blood T cell repertoires in COVID-19. Across the whole study: Samples taken during acute and convalescent COVID-19 were collected in the United States, Italy and Spain.

Profiling relied on immunoSEQ multiplex PCR, and the TCRdb table lists in-frame clones only, not all of them. This sample yields about 320,000 clones, of which around 84% are seen a single time; around 1.8% belongs to the top ten. The V gene's germline CDR1 is LNHDA and CDR2 SQIVND (reference sequence). The CDR3 totals 17 residues. Trimming removed 5 bases from V and 0 bases from J; junction bases left unmatched: 5. Participants had their cohort set by participant-reported clinical history. The chain links TRBV19 to TRBJ1-5; 12 bases align to TRBD1. The TCR was taken from a woman under 40 who had been exposed to COVID-19. Sequenced input: PBMCs or T cells enriched from blood (not recorded which). The CDR3 loop reads CASSGTGGDYSNQPQHF. The CDR3 DNA is TGTGCCAGTAGTGGGACAGGGGGCGATTATAGCAATCAGCCCCAGCATTTT.